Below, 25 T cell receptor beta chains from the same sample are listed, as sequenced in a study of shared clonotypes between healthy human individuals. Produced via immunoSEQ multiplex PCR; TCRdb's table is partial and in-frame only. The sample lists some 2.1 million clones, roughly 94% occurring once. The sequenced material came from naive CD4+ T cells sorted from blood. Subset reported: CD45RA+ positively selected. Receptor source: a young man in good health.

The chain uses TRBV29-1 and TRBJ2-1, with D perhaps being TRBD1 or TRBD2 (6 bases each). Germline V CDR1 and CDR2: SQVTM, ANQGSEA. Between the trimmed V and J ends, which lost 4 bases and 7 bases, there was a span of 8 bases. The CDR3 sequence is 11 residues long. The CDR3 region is CSVGGANEQFF. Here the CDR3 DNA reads TGCAGCGTTGGGGGGGCTAATGAGCAGTTCTTC.

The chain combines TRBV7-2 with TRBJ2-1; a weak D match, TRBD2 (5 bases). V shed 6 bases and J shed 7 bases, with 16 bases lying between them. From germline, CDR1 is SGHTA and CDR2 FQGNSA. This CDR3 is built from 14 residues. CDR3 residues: CASSFAGERNEQFF. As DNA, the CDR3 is TGTGCCAGCAGTTTTGCCGGGGAGCGGAATGAGCAGTTCTTC.

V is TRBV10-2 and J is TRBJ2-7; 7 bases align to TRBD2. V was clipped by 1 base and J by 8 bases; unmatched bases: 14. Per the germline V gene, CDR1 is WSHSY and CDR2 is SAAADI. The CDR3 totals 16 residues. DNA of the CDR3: TGCGCCAGCAGTGAGTATGCCCCAGGACTAGGGGAAAAGCAGTACTTC. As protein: CASSEYAPGLGEKQYF.

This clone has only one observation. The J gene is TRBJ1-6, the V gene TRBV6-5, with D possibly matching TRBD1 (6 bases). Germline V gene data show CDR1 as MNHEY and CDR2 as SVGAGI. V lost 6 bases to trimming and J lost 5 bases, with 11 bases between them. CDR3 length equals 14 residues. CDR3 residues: CASRKQGHNSPLHF. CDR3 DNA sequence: TGTGCCAGCAGGAAACAGGGTCATAATTCACCCCTCCACTTT.

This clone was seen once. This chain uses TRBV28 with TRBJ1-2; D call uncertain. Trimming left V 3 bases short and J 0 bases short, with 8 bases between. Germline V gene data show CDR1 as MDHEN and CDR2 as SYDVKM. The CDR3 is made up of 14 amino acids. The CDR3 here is CASSLPGPNYGYTF. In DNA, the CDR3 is TGTGCCAGCAGTTTGCCCGGCCCTAACTATGGCTACACCTTC.

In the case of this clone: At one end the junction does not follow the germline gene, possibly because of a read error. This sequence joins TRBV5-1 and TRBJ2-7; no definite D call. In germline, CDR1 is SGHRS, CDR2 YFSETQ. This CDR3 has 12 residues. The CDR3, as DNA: TGCGCCAGCAGCCTAGGGCAGTCCTCAATCACGTTC. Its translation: CASSLGQSSITF.

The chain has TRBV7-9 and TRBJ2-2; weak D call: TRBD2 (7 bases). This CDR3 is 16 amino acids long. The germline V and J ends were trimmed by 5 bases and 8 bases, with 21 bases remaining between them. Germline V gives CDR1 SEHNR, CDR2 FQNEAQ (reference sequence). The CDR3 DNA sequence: TGTGCCAGCAGCCCGGTCGGGGGGCCGGGAGTTGGGGAGCTGTTTTTT. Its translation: CASSPVGGPGVGELFF.

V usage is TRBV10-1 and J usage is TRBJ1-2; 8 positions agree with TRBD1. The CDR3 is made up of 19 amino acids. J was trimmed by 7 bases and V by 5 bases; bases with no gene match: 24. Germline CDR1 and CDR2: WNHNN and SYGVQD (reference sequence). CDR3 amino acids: CASSPISRDRSHVICGYTF. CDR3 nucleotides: TGCGCCAGCAGTCCCATATCGCGGGACAGGTCTCACGTCATCTGTGGCTACACCTTC.

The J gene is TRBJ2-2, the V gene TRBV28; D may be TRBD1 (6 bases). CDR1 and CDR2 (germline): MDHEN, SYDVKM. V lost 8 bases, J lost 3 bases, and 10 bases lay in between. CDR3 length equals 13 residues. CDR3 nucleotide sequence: TGTGCCAGCGGGGGCCTGTACACCGGGGAGCTGTTTTTT. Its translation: CASGGLYTGELFF. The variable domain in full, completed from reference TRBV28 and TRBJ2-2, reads DVKVTQSSRYLVKRTGEKVFLECVQDMDHENMFWYRQDPGLGLRLIYFSYDVKMKEKGDIPEGYSVSREKKERFSLILESASTNQTSMYLCASGGLYTGELFFGEGSRLTVL.

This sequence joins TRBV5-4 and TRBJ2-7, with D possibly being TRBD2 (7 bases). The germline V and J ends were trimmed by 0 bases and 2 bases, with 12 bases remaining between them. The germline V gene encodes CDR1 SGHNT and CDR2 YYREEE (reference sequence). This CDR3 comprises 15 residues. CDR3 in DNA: TGTGCCAGCAGCTTGGAGGCGGGGGCGACCTACGAGCAGTACTTC. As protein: CASSLEAGATYEQYF.

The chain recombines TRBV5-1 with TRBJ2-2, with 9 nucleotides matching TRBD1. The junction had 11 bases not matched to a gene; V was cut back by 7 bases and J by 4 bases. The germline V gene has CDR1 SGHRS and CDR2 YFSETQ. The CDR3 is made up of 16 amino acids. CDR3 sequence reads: CASEFTGGAGTGELFF. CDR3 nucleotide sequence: TGCGCCAGCGAATTTACAGGGGGCGCTGGCACCGGGGAGCTGTTTTTT.

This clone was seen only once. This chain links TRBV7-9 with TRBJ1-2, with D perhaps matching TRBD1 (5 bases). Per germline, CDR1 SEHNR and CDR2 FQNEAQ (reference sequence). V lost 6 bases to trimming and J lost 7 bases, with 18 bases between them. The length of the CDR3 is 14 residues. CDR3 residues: CASRATGGLAGYTF. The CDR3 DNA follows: TGTGCCAGCAGGGCTACCGGGGGGTTGGCTGGCTACACCTTC. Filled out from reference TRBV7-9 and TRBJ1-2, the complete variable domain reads DTGVSQNPRHKITKRGQNVTFRCDPISEHNRLYWYRQTLGQGPEFLTYFQNEAQLEKSRLLSDRFSAERPKGSFSTLEIQRTEQGDSAMYLCASRATGGLAGYTFGSGTRLTVV.

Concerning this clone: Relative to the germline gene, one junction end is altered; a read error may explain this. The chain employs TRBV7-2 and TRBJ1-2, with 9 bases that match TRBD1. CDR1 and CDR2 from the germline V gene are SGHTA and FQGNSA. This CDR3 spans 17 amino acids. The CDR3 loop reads CASSLVLGQGPNYGYTF. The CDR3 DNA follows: TGTGCCAGCAGTTTAGTCCTGGGACAGGGACCTAACTATGGCTACACCTTC.

Here the CDR3 DNA reads TGCGCCAGCAGCATCCGGACCGTTGATACGCAGTATTTT. Translation: CASSIRTVDTQYF. The chain joins TRBV5-1 to TRBJ2-3, with D hard to call. The CDR3 has 13 amino acids. V lost 4 bases and J 6 bases, leaving 12 bases between the germline ends. The germline V gene has CDR1 SGHRS and CDR2 YFSETQ. The whole variable domain, remainder taken from reference TRBV5-1 and TRBJ2-3, is KAGVTQTPRYLIKTRGQQVTLSCSPISGHRSVSWYQQTPGQGLQFLFEYFSETQRNKGNFPGRFSGRQFSNSRSEMNVSTLELGDSALYLCASSIRTVDTQYFGPGTRLTVL.

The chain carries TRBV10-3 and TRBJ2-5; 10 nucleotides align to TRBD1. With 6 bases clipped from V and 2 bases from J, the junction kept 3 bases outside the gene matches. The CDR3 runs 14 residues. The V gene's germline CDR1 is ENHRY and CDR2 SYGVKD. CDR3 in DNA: TGTGCCATCAGCCGGGGACAGGGGCAAGAGACCCAGTACTTC. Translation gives CAISRGQGQETQYF.

CDR3 in DNA: TGTGCCAGCAGCTTGGAGGTATCCTGGACCCCAGGTACTGAAGCTTTCTTT. This codes for CASSLEVSWTPGTEAFF. The chain employs TRBV5-6 and TRBJ1-1; D gene unclear. V was cut by 0 bases and J by 5 bases, with 20 bases left in between. The germline V gene has CDR1 SGHDT and CDR2 YYEEEE. The CDR3 runs to 17 residues.

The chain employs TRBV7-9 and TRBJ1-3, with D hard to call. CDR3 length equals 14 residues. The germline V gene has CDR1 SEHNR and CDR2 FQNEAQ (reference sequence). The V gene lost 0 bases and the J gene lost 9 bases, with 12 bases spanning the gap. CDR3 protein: CASSLAVVGRTIYF. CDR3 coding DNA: TGTGCCAGCAGCTTAGCGGTCGTGGGCCGCACCATATATTTT.

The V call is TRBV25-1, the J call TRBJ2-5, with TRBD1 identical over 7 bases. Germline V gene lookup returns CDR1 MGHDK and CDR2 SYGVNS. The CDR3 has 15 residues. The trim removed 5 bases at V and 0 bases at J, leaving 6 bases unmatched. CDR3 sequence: CASSPGDSHQETQYF. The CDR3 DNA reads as TGTGCCAGCAGTCCTGGGGACAGCCACCAAGAGACCCAGTACTTC.

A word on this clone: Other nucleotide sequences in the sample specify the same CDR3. The CDR3 sequence: CASSLERGAGTDTQYF. CDR3 DNA sequence: TGCGCCAGCAGCTTGGAGCGGGGGGCCGGCACAGATACGCAGTATTTT. The chain carries TRBV5-1 and TRBJ2-3, with TRBD2 identical over 9 bases. The CDR3 is 16 amino acids. The J segment lost 1 base and the V segment lost 0 bases, leaving 3 bases of the junction unmatched. Germline V gives CDR1 SGHRS, CDR2 YFSETQ.

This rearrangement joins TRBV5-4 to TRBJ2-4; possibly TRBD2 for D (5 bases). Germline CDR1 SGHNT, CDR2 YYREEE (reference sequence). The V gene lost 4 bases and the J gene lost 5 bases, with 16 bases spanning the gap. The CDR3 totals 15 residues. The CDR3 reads CASSQSGYWENIQYF. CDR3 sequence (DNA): TGTGCCAGCAGCCAATCGGGGTACTGGGAAAACATTCAGTACTTC.

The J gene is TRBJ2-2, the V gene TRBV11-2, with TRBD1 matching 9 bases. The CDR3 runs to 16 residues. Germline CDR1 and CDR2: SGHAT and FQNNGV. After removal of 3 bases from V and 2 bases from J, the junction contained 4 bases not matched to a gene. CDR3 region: CASSFTGGENTGELFF. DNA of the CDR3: TGTGCCAGCAGCTTTACAGGGGGCGAAAACACCGGGGAGCTGTTTTTT.

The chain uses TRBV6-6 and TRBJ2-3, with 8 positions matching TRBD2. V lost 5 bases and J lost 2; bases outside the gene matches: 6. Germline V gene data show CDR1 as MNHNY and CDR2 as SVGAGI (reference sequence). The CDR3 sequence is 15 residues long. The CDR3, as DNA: TGTGCCAGCAGTCTACTAGCGGCCGACACAGATACGCAGTATTTT. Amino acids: CASSLLAADTDTQYF.

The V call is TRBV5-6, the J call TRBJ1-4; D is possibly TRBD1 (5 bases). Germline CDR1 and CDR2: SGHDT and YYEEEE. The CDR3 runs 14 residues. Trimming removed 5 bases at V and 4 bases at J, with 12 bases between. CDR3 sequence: CASRAGRVNEKLFF. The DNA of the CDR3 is TGTGCCAGCAGGGCGGGACGGGTTAATGAAAAACTGTTTTTT.

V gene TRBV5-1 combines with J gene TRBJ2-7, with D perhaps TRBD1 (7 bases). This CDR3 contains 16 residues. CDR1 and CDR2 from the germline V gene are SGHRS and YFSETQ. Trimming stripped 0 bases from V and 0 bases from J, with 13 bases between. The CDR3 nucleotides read TGCGCCAGCAGCTTGGCCGGGGGACAGAGCTCCTACGAGCAGTACTTC. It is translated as CASSLAGGQSSYEQYF.

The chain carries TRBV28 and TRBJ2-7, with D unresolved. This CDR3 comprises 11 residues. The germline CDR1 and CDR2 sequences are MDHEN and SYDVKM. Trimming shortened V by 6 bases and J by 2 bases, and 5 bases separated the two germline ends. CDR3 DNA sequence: TGTGCCAGCAGGCTAACCTACGAGCAGTACTTC. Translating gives CASRLTYEQYF. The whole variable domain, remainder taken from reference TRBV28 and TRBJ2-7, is DVKVTQSSRYLVKRTGEKVFLECVQDMDHENMFWYRQDPGLGLRLIYFSYDVKMKEKGDIPEGYSVSREKKERFSLILESASTNQTSMYLCASRLTYEQYFGPGTRLTVT.